Listed below are T cell receptor beta chains from one sample, sequenced in a study of neoadjuvant anti-PD-1 for oral cavity cancer. Only in-frame clones appear in the TCRdb table, and some are missing; sequencing was by immunoSEQ multiplex PCR. The table lists about 7,000 clones, 48% of them singletons. Specimen: tumor tissue, collected before nivolumab (anti-PD-1) treatment. The origin of the receptors is a person between 35 and 79 years old with oral cavity squamous cell carcinoma. Both conserved end residues are part of each CDR3. D genes are given only for firm matches. Clone size is shown for a subset of rows, as once, few, many or a class of expanded clone.

J gene: TRBJ2-5; V gene: TRBV6-5; D gene: .; CDR3 length: 16; clone size: .; CDR3 protein: CASSYRDEGEKETQYF; CDR3 DNA: TGTGCCAGCAGTTACAGGGATGAGGGGGAGAAAGAGACCCAGTACTTC
J gene: TRBJ2-2; V gene: TRBV10-1; D gene: TRBD1; CDR3 length: 15; clone size: .; CDR3 protein: CASSPGTDNTGELFF; CDR3 DNA: TGCGCCAGCAGTCCCGGGACAGACAACACCGGGGAGCTGTTTTTT
J gene: TRBJ1-1; V gene: TRBV7-8; D gene: .; CDR3 length: 14; clone size: .; CDR3 protein: CASSLPGTGTEAFF; CDR3 DNA: TGTGCCAGCAGCTTACCGGGAACCGGAACTGAAGCTTTCTTT
J gene: TRBJ2-2; V gene: TRBV27; D gene: .; CDR3 length: 13; clone size: few; CDR3 protein: CASSLSNTGELFF; CDR3 DNA: TGTGCCAGCAGTTTATCGAACACCGGGGAGCTGTTTTTT
J gene: TRBJ2-3; V gene: TRBV6-4; D gene: TRBD2; CDR3 length: 13; clone size: .; CDR3 protein: CASSDQGGDTQYF; CDR3 DNA: TGTGCCAGCAGTGACCAGGGAGGGGATACGCAGTATTTT
J gene: TRBJ2-3; V gene: TRBV28; D gene: TRBD1; CDR3 length: 14; clone size: .; CDR3 protein: CASNLGTGRGTQYF; CDR3 DNA: TGTGCCAGCAACTTAGGGACAGGACGGGGCACGCAGTATTTT
J gene: TRBJ2-5; V gene: TRBV29-1; D gene: .; CDR3 length: 13; clone size: few; CDR3 protein: CSVESSGRETQYF; CDR3 DNA: TGCAGCGTTGAAAGTTCAGGGAGAGAGACCCAGTACTTC
J gene: TRBJ2-3; V gene: TRBV30; D gene: TRBD2; CDR3 length: 14; clone size: .; CDR3 protein: CAWSAGLEPDTQYF; CDR3 DNA: TGTGCCTGGAGTGCTGGACTAGAACCAGATACGCAGTATTTT
J gene: TRBJ2-1; V gene: TRBV18; D gene: TRBD2; CDR3 length: 15; clone size: .; CDR3 protein: CASSPLSGSYNEQFF; CDR3 DNA: TGTGCCAGCTCACCCCTTAGCGGGAGCTACAATGAGCAGTTCTTC
J gene: TRBJ2-7; V gene: TRBV30; D gene: .; CDR3 length: 14; clone size: .; CDR3 protein: CAWSMEGPSYEQYF; CDR3 DNA: TGTGCCTGGAGTATGGAGGGCCCATCGTACGAGCAGTACTTC
J gene: TRBJ2-1; V gene: TRBV6-6; D gene: TRBD1; CDR3 length: 12; clone size: .; CDR3 protein: CASRDRGGEQFF; CDR3 DNA: TGTGCCAGCAGGGACAGGGGAGGTGAGCAGTTCTTC
J gene: TRBJ1-1; V gene: TRBV11-2; D gene: .; CDR3 length: 14; clone size: .; CDR3 protein: CASSLVRTGTEAFF; CDR3 DNA: TGTGCCAGCAGCTTAGTCCGGACGGGCACTGAAGCTTTCTTT
J gene: TRBJ2-1; V gene: TRBV28; D gene: TRBD2; CDR3 length: 17; clone size: .; CDR3 protein: CASTTRAQREWYNEQFF; CDR3 DNA: TGTGCCAGCACCACCCGGGCCCAGCGGGAGTGGTACAATGAGCAGTTCTTC
J gene: TRBJ2-2; V gene: TRBV5-1; D gene: TRBD2; CDR3 length: 15; clone size: .; CDR3 protein: CASQRLGGDTGELFF; CDR3 DNA: TGCGCCAGTCAACGGCTGGGAGGGGACACCGGGGAGCTGTTTTTT
J gene: TRBJ2-1; V gene: TRBV4-1; D gene: .; CDR3 length: 15; clone size: .; CDR3 protein: CASSHGPTAQLEQFF; CDR3 DNA: TGCGCCAGCAGCCATGGGCCTACGGCCCAACTTGAGCAGTTCTTC
J gene: TRBJ1-2; V gene: TRBV2; D gene: .; CDR3 length: 13; clone size: .; CDR3 protein: CASSRDLRYGYTF; CDR3 DNA: TGTGCCAGCAGCCGGGATCTTCGCTATGGCTACACCTTC
J gene: TRBJ2-3; V gene: TRBV30; D gene: TRBD2; CDR3 length: 15; clone size: few; CDR3 protein: CAWSVSSGRQDTQYF; CDR3 DNA: TGTGCCTGGAGTGTATCTAGCGGCCGCCAAGATACGCAGTATTTT